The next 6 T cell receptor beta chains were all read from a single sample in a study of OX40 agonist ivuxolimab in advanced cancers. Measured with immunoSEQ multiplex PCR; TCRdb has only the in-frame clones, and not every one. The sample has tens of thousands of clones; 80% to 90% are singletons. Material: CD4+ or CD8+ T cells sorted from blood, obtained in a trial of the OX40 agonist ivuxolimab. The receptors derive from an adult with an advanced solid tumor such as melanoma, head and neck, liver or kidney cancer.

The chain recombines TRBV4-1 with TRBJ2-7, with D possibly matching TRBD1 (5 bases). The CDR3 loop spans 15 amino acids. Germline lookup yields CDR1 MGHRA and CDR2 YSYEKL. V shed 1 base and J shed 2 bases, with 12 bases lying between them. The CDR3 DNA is TGCGCCAGCAGCCAAGGCCTACAGGAGACCTACGAGCAGTACTTC. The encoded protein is CASSQGLQETYEQYF.

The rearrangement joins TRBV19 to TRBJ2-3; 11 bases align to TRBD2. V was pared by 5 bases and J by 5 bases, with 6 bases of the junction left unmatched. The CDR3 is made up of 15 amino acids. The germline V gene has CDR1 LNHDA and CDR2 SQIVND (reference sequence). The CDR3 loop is CASSLASGRIDTQYF. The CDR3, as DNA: TGTGCCAGTAGTCTGGCTAGCGGGAGGATAGATACGCAGTATTTT.

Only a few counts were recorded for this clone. The chain's CDR3 is CASSQEEDEQFF. The CDR3, as DNA: TGTGCCAGCAGCCAGGAGGAGGATGAGCAGTTCTTC. The chain couples TRBV9 to TRBJ2-1, with D perhaps matching TRBD2 (5 bases). Per the germline V gene, CDR1 is SGDLS and CDR2 is YYNGEE. The CDR3 loop spans 12 amino acids. Trimming cost V 4 bases and J 8 bases, with 10 bases left between them.

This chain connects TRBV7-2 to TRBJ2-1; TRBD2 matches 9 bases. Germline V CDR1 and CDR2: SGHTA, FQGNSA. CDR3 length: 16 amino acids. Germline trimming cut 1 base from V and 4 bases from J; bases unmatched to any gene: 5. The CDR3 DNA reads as TGTGCCAGCAGCTTAGTGCTAGCGGGGACATACAATGAGCAGTTCTTC. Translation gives CASSLVLAGTYNEQFF. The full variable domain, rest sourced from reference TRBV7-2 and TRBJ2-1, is GAGVSQSPSNKVTEKGKDVELRCDPISGHTALYWYRQSLGQGLEFLIYFQGNSAPDKSGLPSDRFSAERTGGSVSTLTIQRTQQEDSAVYLCASSLVLAGTYNEQFFGPGTRLTVL.

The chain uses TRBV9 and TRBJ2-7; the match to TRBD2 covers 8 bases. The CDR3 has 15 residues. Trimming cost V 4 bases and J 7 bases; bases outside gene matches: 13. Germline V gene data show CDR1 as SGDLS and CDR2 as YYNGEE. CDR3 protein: CASSPSGSPLEEQYF. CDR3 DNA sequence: TGTGCCAGCAGCCCAAGCGGGAGCCCCTTAGAAGAGCAGTACTTC.

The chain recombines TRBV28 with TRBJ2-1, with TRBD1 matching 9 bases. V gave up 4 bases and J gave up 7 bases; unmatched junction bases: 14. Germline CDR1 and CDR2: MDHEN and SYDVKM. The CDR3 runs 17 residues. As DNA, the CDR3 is TGTGCCAGCAGTTCCTTCATTAAACAGGGGGCGAGGAATGAGCAGTTCTTC. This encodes CASSSFIKQGARNEQFF.